Detailed here is one TCR beta chain. Germline V CDR1 and CDR2: SGHNT, YENEEA. This CDR3 has 15 residues. Trimming cost V 0 bases and J 2 bases; bases outside gene matches: 3. This record comes from a study of control samples from healthy donors and cancer patients. This table comes from immunoSEQ multiplex PCR, and its TCRdb copy is limited to in-frame clones, with some not included. The sample lists about 170,000 clones; around 88% were seen once. The sequence was obtained from a woman aged 30 to 39 in good health. Sequenced material: blood. This chain uses TRBV11-3 with TRBJ2-7; 8 bases map to TRBD1. CDR3 sequence: CASSLDLQGAYEQYV. The CDR3 region has the DNA TGTGCCAGCAGCTTAGATTTACAGGGGGCCTACGAGCAGTACGTC.